The entry below gives a single TCR beta chain sequence along with its context. Its target antigen remains unknown. Per-nucleotide qualities are absent, and no much larger clonotype sits a single base away. Inclusive of the bounding cysteine and phenylalanine, the CDR3 is 18 residues long. Of the read, only the CDR3 DNA is kept; its 54 bases are in frame from base 1. Here V drops 4 bases and J drops 1 base, and the junction holds 10 bases not matched to any gene. CDR1 LNHDA and CDR2 SQIVND were looked up in the germline V gene (reference sequence). Library preparation was by the immunoSEQ multiplex PCR assay. TCRdb took this table from immuneACCESS and kept in-frame rearrangements with V and J called. Such tables lack part of the clones; where checked against another copy, unresolved V genes explain under half of the gap, and the rest is unexplained. The sample profile shows 260,000 or so clones; over 75% of them were found once. Together, the top ten hold about an eighth of the sample.

The data derive from a study of control samples from healthy donors and cancer patients (dated by TCRdb to about 2020). The sequence joins TRBV19 to TRBJ1-3; 10 bases in between match TRBD1. The sequencing sample was made of PBMCs. The sequence was collected from a woman aged 60-75 years with lung cancer. CDR3 region: CASSTRDRGLLSGNTIYF. The sequence in DNA is TGTGCCAGTAGTACCCGGGACAGGGGCCTACTTTCTGGAAACACCATATATTTT.